This is a list of T cell receptor beta chains from one sample in a study of blood T cell repertoires in COVID-19. The protocol was immunoSEQ multiplex PCR, while the TCRdb copy is restricted to in-frame clones and leaves out a portion. The sample yields about 180,000 clones, about 88% seen once. The material sequenced was peripheral blood. Receptors were obtained from a man aged 18 to 29 who had recovered from COVID-19. Each CDR3 is given with its conserved first and last residue.

V | CDR3
TRBV11-2 | CASSLVTEYEQYF
TRBV2 | CASLVTGVNEAFF
TRBV19 | CASSIERGTSRETQYF
TRBV2 | CASSSGSGTDTQYF
TRBV7-2 | CASNERPDEQYF
TRBV19 | CASSIIRDRATGANVLTF
TRBV6-5 | CASSPGQGADTQYF
TRBV19 | CASRKTSGRTDTQYF
TRBV6-6 | CASRTGGRYEQYF
TRBV5-6 | CASSLQNLNTEAFF
TRBV24-1 | CATSDTAGPTDTQYF
TRBV27 | CASIPVRATGEQFF
TRBV19 | CASRNRVAHNQPQHF
TRBV19 | CASRFSGSSYNEQFF
TRBV12-3/TRBV12-4 | CASSLSRQAITF
TRBV4-2 | CASSQAEKQGSGYGYTF
TRBV6-4 | CASSEEVLGNQPQHF
TRBV18 | CASSLIGVGYEQYF
TRBV28 | CASRRLGSYNEQFF
TRBV27 | CASSPAGTGGDRTAFF
TRBV19 | CASSFGLDEQFF
TRBV7-3 | CASSAQGGTYEQYF
TRBV4-1 | CASSQGAASSYNSPLHF
TRBV18 | CASSPNSGQAGNTIYF
TRBV18 | CASSPQREDLREQYF
TRBV6-2/TRBV6-3 | CASSSTALGPYEQYF
TRBV2 | CASSELAGGADTQYF
TRBV29-1 | CSDMTGGYGYTF
TRBV5-6 | CASSLAGQGNQPQHF
TRBV10-3 | CAINRDRGNTEAFF
TRBV6-1 | CASSEDRGREKLFF
TRBV5-4 | CASRKGTSGGPGELFF